This T cell receptor beta chain was identified during a study of technical replicates of blood from a handful of donors. Using immunoSEQ multiplex PCR, the repertoire was profiled, and TCRdb retains in-frame clones only, with some absent. The table records 13,000 to 15,000 clones, approximately 81% of them present only once. This clone appeared once. The CDR3 is 18 amino acids. V lost 0 bases and J 6 bases, leaving 21 bases between the germline ends. Germline V lookup: CDR1 ENHRY, CDR2 SYGVKD. The J gene is TRBJ2-1, the V gene TRBV10-3, with D perhaps matching TRBD2 (7 bases). The sample consisted of PBMCs. This TCR came from a human donor in good health. The CDR3 nucleotides read TGTGCCATCAGTGAGTCGCGGGCTAGCGGAGGGGGGGGCAATGAGCAGTTCTTC. It yields the protein CAISESRASGGGGNEQFF.